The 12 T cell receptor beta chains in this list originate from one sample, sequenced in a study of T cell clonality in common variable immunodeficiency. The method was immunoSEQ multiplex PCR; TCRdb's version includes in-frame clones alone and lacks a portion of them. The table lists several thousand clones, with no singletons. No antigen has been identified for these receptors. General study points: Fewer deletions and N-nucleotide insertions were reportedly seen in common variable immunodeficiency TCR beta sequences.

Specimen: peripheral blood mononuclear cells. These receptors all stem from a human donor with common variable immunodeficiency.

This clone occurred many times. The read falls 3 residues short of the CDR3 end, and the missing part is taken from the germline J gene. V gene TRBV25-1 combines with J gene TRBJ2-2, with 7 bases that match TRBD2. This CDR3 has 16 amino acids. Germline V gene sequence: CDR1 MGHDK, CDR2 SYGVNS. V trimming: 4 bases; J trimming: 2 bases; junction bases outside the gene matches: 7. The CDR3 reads CASSGRLAANTGELFF. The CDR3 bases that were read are TGTGCCAGCAGTGGCCGGCTAGCGGCCAACACCGGGGAG.

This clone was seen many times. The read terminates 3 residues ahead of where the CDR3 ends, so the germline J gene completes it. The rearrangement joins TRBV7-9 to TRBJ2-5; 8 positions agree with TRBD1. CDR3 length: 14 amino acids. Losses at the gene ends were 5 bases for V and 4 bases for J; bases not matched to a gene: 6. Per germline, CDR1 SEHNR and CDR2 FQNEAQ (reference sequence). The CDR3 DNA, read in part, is TGTGCCAGCAGCGGAGACAGGGGAGGAGAGACC. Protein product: CASSGDRGGET. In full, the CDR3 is CASSGDRGGETQYF.

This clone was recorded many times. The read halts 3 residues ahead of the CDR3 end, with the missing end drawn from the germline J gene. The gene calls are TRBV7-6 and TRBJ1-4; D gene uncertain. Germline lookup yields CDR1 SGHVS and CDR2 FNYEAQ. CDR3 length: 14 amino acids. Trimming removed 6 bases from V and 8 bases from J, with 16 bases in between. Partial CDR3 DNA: TGTGCCAGCAGTCCAGATCTAAGGCGGGAAAAA. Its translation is CASSPDLRREK. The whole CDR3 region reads CASSPDLRREKLFF.

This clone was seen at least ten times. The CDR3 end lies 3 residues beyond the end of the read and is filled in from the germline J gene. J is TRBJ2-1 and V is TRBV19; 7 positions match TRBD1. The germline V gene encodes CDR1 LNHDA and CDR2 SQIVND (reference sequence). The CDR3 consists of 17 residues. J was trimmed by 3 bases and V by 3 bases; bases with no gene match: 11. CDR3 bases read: TGTGCCAGTAGTATTACCGCCGGGACAGCAAGCTACAATGAG. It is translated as CASSITAGTASYNE. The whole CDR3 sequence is CASSITAGTASYNEQFF.

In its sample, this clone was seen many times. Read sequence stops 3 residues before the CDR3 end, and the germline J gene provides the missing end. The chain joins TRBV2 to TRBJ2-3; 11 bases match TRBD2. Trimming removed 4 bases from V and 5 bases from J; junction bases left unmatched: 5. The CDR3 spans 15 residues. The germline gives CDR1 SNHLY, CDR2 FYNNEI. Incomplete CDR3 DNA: TGTGCCAGCAGTGTAGCGGGGGGGCCAGTAGATACG. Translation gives CASSVAGGPVDT. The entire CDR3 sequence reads CASSVAGGPVDTQYF.

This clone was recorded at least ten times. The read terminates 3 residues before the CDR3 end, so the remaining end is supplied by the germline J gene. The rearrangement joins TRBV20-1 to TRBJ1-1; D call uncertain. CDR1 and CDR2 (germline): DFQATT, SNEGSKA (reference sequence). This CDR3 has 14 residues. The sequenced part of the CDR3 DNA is TGCAGTGCTAGTGGAGGGTCTCGGGCGGGAGAA. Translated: CSASGGSRAGE. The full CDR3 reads CSASGGSRAGEAFF.

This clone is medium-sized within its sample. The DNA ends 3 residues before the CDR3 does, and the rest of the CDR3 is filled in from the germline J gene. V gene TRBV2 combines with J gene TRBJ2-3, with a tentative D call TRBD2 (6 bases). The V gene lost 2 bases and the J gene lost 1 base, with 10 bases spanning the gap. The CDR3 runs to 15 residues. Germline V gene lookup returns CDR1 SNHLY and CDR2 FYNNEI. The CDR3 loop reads CASSEWWGGTDTQYF. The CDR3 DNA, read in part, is TGTGCCAGCAGTGAATGGTGGGGGGGCACAGATACG.

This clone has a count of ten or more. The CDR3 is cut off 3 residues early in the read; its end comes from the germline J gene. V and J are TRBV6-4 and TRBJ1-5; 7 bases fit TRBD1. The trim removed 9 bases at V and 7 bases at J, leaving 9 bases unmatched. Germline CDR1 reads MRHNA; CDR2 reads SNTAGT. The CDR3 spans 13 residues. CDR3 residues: CARGGRQPQPQHF. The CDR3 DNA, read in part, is TGTGCCAGAGGGGGCAGGCAGCCCCAGCCC.

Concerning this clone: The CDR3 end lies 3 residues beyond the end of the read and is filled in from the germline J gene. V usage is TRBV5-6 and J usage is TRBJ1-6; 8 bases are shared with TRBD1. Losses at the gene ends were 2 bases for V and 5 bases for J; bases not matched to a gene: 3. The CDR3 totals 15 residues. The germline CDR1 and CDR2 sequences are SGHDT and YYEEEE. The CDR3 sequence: CASSFSGQDNSPLHF. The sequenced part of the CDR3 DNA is TGTGCCAGCAGCTTTTCGGGACAGGATAATTCACCC.

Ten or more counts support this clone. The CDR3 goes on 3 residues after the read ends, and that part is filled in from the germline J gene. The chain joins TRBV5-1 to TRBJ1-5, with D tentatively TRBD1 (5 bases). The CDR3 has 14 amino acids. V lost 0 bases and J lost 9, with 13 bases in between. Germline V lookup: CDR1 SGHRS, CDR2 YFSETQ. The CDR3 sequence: CASSLAGELGPQHF. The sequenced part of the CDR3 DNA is TGCGCCAGCAGCTTGGCGGGGGAACTTGGGCCC.

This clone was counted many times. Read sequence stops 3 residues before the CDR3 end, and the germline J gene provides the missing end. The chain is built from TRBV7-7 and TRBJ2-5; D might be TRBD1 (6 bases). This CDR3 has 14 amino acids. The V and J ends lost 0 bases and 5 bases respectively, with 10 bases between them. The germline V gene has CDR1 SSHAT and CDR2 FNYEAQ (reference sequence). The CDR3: CASSLAGRGETQYF. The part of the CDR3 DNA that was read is TGTGCCAGCAGCTTAGCGGGCAGGGGTGAGACC.

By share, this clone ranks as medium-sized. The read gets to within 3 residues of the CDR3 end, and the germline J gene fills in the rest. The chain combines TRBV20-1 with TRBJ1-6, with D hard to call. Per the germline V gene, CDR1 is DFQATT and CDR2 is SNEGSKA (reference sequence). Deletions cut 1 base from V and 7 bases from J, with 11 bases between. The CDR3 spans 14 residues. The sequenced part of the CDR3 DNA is TGCAGTGCTAGAGCCCTGGTTCTAAATTCACCC. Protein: CSARALVLNSP. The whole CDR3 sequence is CSARALVLNSPLHF.